The sequence of this TCR beta chain was determined in a study of blood T cell repertoires in COVID-19. Germline CDR1 is SGHTA and CDR2 is FQGNSA. The CDR3 covers 13 residues. Between the trimmed V and J ends, which lost 0 bases and 6 bases, there was a span of 6 bases. Across about two dozen US areas, participants ranged in age from about 18 to 90 years. Donors in Cohort 3 who had recovered were those with two negative PCRs, healthcare professional clearance, or resolution of their symptoms. The assay was immunoSEQ multiplex PCR, and TCRdb's table has in-frame clones only and misses some. This sample has over 150,000 clones, with approximately 85% found just once.

Input material: PBMCs or T cells enriched from blood (not recorded which). This TCR came from a middle-aged man who had recovered from COVID-19. The V gene is TRBV7-2, the J gene TRBJ1-5; no definite D call. The CDR3, as DNA: TGTGCCAGCAGCTTAGCCCTTCGTCAGCCCCAGCATTTT. This translates into CASSLALRQPQHF.